Listed below are T cell receptor beta chains from one sample, sequenced in a study of shared clonotypes between healthy human individuals. Some clones are missing from TCRdb's copy, which holds only in-frame ones; the method was immunoSEQ multiplex PCR. The data contain about 1.1 million clones, about 80% of them singletons. Sequenced material: memory CD4+ T cells from PBMCs. The receptors originated from a man aged 18-30 years in good health. Some clones in this sample may be carry-over from other donors' samples. Each CDR3 is given with its conserved first and last residue. The D gene is left open where the match is weak. Size tells how often a clone was seen (once, few, many) or the class of an expanded clone, and some rows leave it out.

size	D	J	V	DNA	CDR3
NA	NA	TRBJ1-1	TRBV7-2	TGTGCCAGCAGCTTACGGTCGGACACTGAAGCTTTCTTT	CASSLRSDTEAFF
NA	NA	TRBJ2-3	TRBV28	TGTGCCAGCGGCAAAGATACGCAGTATTTT	CASGKDTQYF
NA	NA	TRBJ1-1	TRBV11-1	TGTGCCAGCAGCTCACCAGGTTTGGGGGGGACTGAAGCTTTCTTT	CASSSPGLGGTEAFF
NA	TRBD2	TRBJ2-2	TRBV7-9	TGTGCCAGCAGCTTTAGCGGGGGGAACACCGGGGAGCTGTTTTTT	CASSFSGGNTGELFF
NA	NA	TRBJ2-7	TRBV2	TGTGCCAGCAGTGTTGAAGGGTATCTCGAGCAGTACTTC	CASSVEGYLEQYF
NA	TRBD2	TRBJ2-1	TRBV6-6	TGTGCCAGCCAACGGACTAGCGGCTCCTACAATGAGCAGTTCTTC	CASQRTSGSYNEQFF
NA	NA	TRBJ1-1	TRBV15	TGTGCCACCAGCACCCGATATAACACTGAAGCTTTCTTT	CATSTRYNTEAFF
NA	NA	TRBJ1-1	TRBV19	TGTGCCAGTAGTATTGTCCACCGCGGCGCTGAAGCTTTCTTT	CASSIVHRGAEAFF
NA	NA	TRBJ2-2	TRBV4-3	TGCGCCAGCAGCCTCTTATCAGGGGGGGGCCCCGGGGAGCTGTTTTTT	CASSLLSGGGPGELFF
many	NA	TRBJ2-3	TRBV9	TGTGCCAGCACCCCAGGAGGGCGGTCTAGCACAGATACGCAGTATTTT	CASTPGGRSSTDTQYF
NA	NA	TRBJ2-5	TRBV11-2	TGTGCCAGCAGCTTAGATAAGTCTTGGGGTTCGGGGACCCAGTACTTC	CASSLDKSWGSGTQYF
few	NA	TRBJ2-7	TRBV5-1	TGCGCCAGCAGCTACGAGGCTGGAACCTACGAGCAGTACTTC	CASSYEAGTYEQYF
NA	TRBD2	TRBJ2-4	TRBV28	TGTGCCAGCGGAATAGCGGGGCGAGGGTCGGGGTTAAACATTCAGTACTTC	CASGIAGRGSGLNIQYF
NA	NA	TRBJ2-7	TRBV28	TGTGCCAGCAGTTTATACCTTTTCCAGCAGTACTTC	CASSLYLFQQYF
NA	TRBD2	TRBJ2-7	TRBV27	TGTGCCAGCAGTTTACGGGCTAGCGGGAGCTACGAGCAGTACTTC	CASSLRASGSYEQYF
NA	TRBD2	TRBJ2-1	TRBV7-3	TGTGCCAGCAGCTTAATGTCTAGCGGCTCCTACAATGAGCAGTTCTTC	CASSLMSSGSYNEQFF
NA	NA	TRBJ2-1	TRBV2	TGTGCCAGCAGCAACGGCCTGACCTACAATGAGCAGTTCTTC	CASSNGLTYNEQFF
NA	NA	TRBJ1-2	TRBV29-1	TGCAGCGTTGGGGGGTTTAGCCATGGCTACACCTTC	CSVGGFSHGYTF
NA	NA	TRBJ2-3	TRBV5-1	TGCGCCAGCAGCTCTGGGGGTAGCGGCTCAGATACGCAGTATTTT	CASSSGGSGSDTQYF
NA	NA	TRBJ1-1	TRBV20-1	TGCAGTGCTCTGTGGAGGGGAGCTTTCTTT	CSALWRGAFF
NA	TRBD1	TRBJ1-3	TRBV6-4	TGTGCCAGCAGTGAACAGGGGGCGAGGGGAAACACCATATATTTT	CASSEQGARGNTIYF
NA	NA	TRBJ2-1	TRBV7-7	TGTGCCAGCAGCTTGGCCAGAGACAATGAGCAGTTCTTC	CASSLARDNEQFF
NA	NA	TRBJ2-2	TRBV29-1	TGCAGCGTGGGCTCTACCGGGGAGCTGTTTTTT	CSVGSTGELFF
NA	TRBD2	TRBJ2-7	TRBV27	TGTGCCAGCGCCACGGGACTACCCCTCACCGAGCAGTACTTC	CASATGLPLTEQYF
NA	TRBD2	TRBJ2-1	TRBV7-2	TGTGCCAGCAGTAGCGGGAGGGCACGGTACAATGAGCAGTTCTTC	CASSSGRARYNEQFF
NA	TRBD2	TRBJ2-2	TRBV7-9	TGTGCCAGCAGCGTCAGACTAGCGGGGAACACCGGGGAGCTGTTTTTT	CASSVRLAGNTGELFF
many	NA	TRBJ1-1	TRBV5-1	TGCGCCAGCAGGGAGGGCACTGAAGCTTTCTTT	CASREGTEAFF
NA	NA	TRBJ1-5	TRBV27	TGTGCCAGCAGTCCACGACGACAGGTTGCCACGGCCCAGCATTTT	CASSPRRQVATAQHF
NA	TRBD1	TRBJ2-6	TRBV4-2	TGTGCCAGCAGCCAAGATGGAGACAGGGGCCTATGGGGGGCCAACGTCCTGACTTTC	CASSQDGDRGLWGANVLTF
NA	NA	TRBJ1-4	TRBV6-8	TGTGCCAGTGTGGTTGGAGTAGACCCCAATGAAAAACTGTTTTTT	CASVVGVDPNEKLFF
NA	NA	TRBJ2-7	TRBV7-2	TGTGCCAGCAGCTCCGAGCCGGGACTGACCTACGAGCAGTACTTC	CASSSEPGLTYEQYF
once	TRBD1	TRBJ1-3	TRBV6-5	TGTGCCAGCAGTTACGGGACAGGGTTCTCTGGAAACACCATATATTTT	CASSYGTGFSGNTIYF
NA	TRBD2	TRBJ2-7	TRBV7-9	TGTGCCAGCAGCTTTGAAACTAGCGGGAGGGGCGAGCAGTACTTC	CASSFETSGRGEQYF
NA	TRBD2	TRBJ2-3	TRBV5-6	TGTGCCAGCAGCTCACTAGCGGAAGGAGATACGCAGTATTTT	CASSSLAEGDTQYF
NA	NA	TRBJ2-5	TRBV7-8	TGTGCCAGCAGCTTAGAGACCCAAGAGACCCAGTACTTC	CASSLETQETQYF
NA	NA	TRBJ2-7	TRBV6-1	TGTGCCAGCAGTGAAGACATTTATACAGGGTTGGTGGGCTCCTACGAGCAGTACTTC	CASSEDIYTGLVGSYEQYF
NA	NA	TRBJ2-6	TRBV30	TGTGCCTGGAGACGGGGCTTCCCTTCCTCTGGGGCCAACGTCCTGACTTTC	CAWRRGFPSSGANVLTF
few	NA	TRBJ1-2	TRBV6-1	TGTGCCAGCAAATTAGAACCCATCAACTATGGCTACACCTTC	CASKLEPINYGYTF
NA	NA	TRBJ1-2	TRBV4-3	TGCGCCAGCAGCCAGGTTGGGGGCAGTGGCTACACCTTC	CASSQVGGSGYTF
NA	TRBD1	TRBJ1-2	TRBV6-4	TGTGCCAGCAGCGCAGGACAGGGTTCGACCTATGGCTACACCTTC	CASSAGQGSTYGYTF
once	NA	TRBJ2-1	TRBV28	TGTGCCAGCGGGCAGAGCCGCTATATAAACAATGAGCAGTTCTTC	CASGQSRYINNEQFF
few	NA	TRBJ1-2	TRBV20-1	TGCAGTGGGGTTCAGGCCTATGGCTACACCTTC	CSGVQAYGYTF
few	NA	TRBJ1-3	TRBV7-6	TGTGCCAGCAGCTTAGCCGGGGCCCGGATGACCGGAAACACCATATATTTT	CASSLAGARMTGNTIYF
NA	NA	TRBJ2-3	TRBV11-2	TGTGCCAGCAGCCCCGTTTCGAAGGTTGGGACAGATACGCAGTATTTT	CASSPVSKVGTDTQYF
NA	NA	TRBJ1-2	TRBV28	TGTGCCAGCACCACCCCCGGCAGGGGATATGGCTACACCTTC	CASTTPGRGYGYTF
NA	TRBD1	TRBJ1-3	TRBV7-6	TGTGCCAGCAGCGGAAGGACAGGGTTGTTCGCTGGAAACACCATATATTTT	CASSGRTGLFAGNTIYF
NA	NA	TRBJ2-7	TRBV7-9	TGTGCCAGCAGCTTTCGGGACTCCTACGAGCAGTACTTC	CASSFRDSYEQYF
NA	TRBD2	TRBJ2-1	TRBV7-2	TGTGCCAGCAGCCCCCCGGGACTACGCCAGAGTGAGCAGTTCTTC	CASSPPGLRQSEQFF
many	NA	TRBJ1-2	TRBV29-1	TGCAGCGTTGAGGGCAGGGGACTTAACTATGGCTACACCTTC	CSVEGRGLNYGYTF
once	NA	TRBJ1-1	TRBV6-6	TGTGCCAGCAGCACCCGGGACCTGGTTTTATTT	CASSTRDLVLF
NA	NA	TRBJ2-1	TRBV7-9	TGTGCCAGCAGCTTAGCCTCGGGGGATCATGAGCAGTTCTTC	CASSLASGDHEQFF
NA	TRBD1	TRBJ2-7	TRBV6-1	TGTGCCAGCAGGGCTTACTCGGGACAGGCCTACGAGCAGTACTTC	CASRAYSGQAYEQYF
NA	NA	TRBJ1-2	TRBV27	TGTGCCAGCAGTCCGAACCTAGGCAGGGGCTATGGCTACACCTTC	CASSPNLGRGYGYTF
NA	TRBD2	TRBJ2-7	TRBV30	TGTGCCTGGAGTAGACTAGCGGGAGGCCTCCAATGGTCCTACGAGCAGTACTTC	CAWSRLAGGLQWSYEQYF
NA	NA	TRBJ1-5	TRBV18	TGTGCCAGCTCACCTCAGGGATTCGTCAATCAGCCCCAGCATTTT	CASSPQGFVNQPQHF